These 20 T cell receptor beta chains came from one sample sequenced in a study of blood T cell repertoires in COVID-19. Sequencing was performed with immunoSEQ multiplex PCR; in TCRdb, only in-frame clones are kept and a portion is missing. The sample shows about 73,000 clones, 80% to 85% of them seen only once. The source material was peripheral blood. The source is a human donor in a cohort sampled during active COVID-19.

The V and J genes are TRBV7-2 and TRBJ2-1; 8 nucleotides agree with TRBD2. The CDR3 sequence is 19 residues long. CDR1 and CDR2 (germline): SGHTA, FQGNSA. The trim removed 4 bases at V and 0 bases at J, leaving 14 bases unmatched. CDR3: CASSWVLEARGGSYNEQFF. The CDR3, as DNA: TGTGCCAGCAGCTGGGTCCTGGAGGCCCGGGGGGGCTCCTACAATGAGCAGTTCTTC.

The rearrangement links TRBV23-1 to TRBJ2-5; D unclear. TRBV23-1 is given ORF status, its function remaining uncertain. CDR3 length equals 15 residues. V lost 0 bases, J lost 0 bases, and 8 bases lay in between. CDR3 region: CASSQSFRNQETQYF. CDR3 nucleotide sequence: TGCGCCAGCAGTCAATCTTTTAGAAACCAAGAGACCCAGTACTTC.

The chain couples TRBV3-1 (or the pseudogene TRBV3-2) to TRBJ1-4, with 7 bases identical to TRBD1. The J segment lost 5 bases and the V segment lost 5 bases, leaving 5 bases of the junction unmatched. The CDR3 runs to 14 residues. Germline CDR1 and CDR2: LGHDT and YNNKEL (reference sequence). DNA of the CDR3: TGTGCCAGCAGCGTACAGGGGCTGAATGAAAAACTGTTTTTT. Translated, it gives CASSVQGLNEKLFF.

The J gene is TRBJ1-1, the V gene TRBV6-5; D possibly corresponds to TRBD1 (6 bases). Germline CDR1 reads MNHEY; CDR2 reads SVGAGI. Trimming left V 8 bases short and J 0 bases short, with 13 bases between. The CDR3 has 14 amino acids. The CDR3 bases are TGTGCCAGCGGGGAGGGGGTTATGAACACTGAAGCTTTCTTT. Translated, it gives CASGEGVMNTEAFF.

The CDR3 protein is CASSSRGPPLHF. The CDR3 nucleotides are TGTGCCAGCAGTTCCAGGGGGCCACCCCTCCACTTT. The V gene is TRBV12-3 or TRBV12-4, the J gene TRBJ1-6, with 8 bases identical to TRBD1. J gave up 11 bases and V 4 bases, and 1 base lay outside the gene matches. The CDR3 runs to 12 residues.

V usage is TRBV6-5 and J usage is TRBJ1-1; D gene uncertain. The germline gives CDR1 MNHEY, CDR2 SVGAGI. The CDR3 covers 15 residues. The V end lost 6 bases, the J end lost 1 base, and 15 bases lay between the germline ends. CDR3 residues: CASRSIGRANTEAFF. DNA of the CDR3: TGTGCCAGCAGATCGATAGGGAGGGCGAACACTGAAGCTTTCTTT.

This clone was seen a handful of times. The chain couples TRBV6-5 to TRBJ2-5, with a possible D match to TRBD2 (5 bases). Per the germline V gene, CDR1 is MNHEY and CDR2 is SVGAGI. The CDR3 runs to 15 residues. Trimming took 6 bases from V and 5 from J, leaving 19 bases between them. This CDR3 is CASRPLRRRKETQYF. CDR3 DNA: TGTGCCAGCAGGCCACTGAGGAGGAGAAAGGAGACCCAGTACTTC.

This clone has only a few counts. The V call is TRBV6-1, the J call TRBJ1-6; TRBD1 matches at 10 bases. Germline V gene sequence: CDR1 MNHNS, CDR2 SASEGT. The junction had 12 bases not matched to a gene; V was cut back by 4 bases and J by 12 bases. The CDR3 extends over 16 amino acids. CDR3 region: CASSATRDRGGGPLHF. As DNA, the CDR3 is TGTGCCAGCAGTGCGACGCGGGACAGGGGAGGGGGACCCCTCCACTTT.

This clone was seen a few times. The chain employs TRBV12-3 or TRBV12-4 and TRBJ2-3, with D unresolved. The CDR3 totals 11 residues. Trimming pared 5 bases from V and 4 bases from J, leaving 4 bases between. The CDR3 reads CASSRADTQYF. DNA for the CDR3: TGTGCCAGCAGTCGTGCAGATACGCAGTATTTT.

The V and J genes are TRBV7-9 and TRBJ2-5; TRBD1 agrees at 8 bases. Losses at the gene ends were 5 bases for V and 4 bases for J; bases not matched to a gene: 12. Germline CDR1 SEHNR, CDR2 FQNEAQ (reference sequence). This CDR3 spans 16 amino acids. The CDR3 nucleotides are TGTGCCAGCAGCCTTTACCAGGGGGCGCTTTCAGAGACCCAGTACTTC. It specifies CASSLYQGALSETQYF.

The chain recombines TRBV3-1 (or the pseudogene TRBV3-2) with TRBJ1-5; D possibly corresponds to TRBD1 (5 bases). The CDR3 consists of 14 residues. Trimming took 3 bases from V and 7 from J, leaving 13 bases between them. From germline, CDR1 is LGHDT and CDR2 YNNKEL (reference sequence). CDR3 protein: CASSQGEGYQPQHF. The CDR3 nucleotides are TGTGCCAGCAGCCAGGGGGAGGGTTACCAGCCCCAGCATTTT.

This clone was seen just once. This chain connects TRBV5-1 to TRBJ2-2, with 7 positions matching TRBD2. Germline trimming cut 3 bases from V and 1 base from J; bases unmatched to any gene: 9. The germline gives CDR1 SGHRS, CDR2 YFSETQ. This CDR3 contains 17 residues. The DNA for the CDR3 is TGCGCCAGCAGCTCCGAGATAGCGGGCGTGAACACCGGGGAGCTGTTTTTT. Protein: CASSSEIAGVNTGELFF. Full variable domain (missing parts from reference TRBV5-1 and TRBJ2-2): KAGVTQTPRYLIKTRGQQVTLSCSPISGHRSVSWYQQTPGQGLQFLFEYFSETQRNKGNFPGRFSGRQFSNSRSEMNVSTLELGDSALYLCASSSEIAGVNTGELFFGEGSRLTVL.

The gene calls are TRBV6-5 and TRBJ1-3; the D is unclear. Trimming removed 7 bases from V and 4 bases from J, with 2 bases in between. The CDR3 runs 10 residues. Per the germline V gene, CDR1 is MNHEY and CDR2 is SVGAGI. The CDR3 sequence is CASTGNTIYF. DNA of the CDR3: TGTGCCAGCACAGGAAACACCATATATTTT.

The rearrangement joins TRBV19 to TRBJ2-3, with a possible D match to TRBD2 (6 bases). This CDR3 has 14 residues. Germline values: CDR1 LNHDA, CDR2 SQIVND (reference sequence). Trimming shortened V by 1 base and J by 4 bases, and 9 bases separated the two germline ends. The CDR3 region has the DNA TGTGCCAGTAGTATAGGCGGGGCCGCAGATACGCAGTATTTT. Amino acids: CASSIGGAADTQYF.

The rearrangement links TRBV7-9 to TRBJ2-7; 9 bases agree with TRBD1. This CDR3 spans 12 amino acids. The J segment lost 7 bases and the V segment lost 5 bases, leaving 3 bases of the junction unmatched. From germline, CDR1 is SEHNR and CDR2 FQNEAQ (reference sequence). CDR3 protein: CASSQDRGEQYF. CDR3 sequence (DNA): TGTGCCAGCAGCCAGGACAGGGGTGAGCAGTACTTC.

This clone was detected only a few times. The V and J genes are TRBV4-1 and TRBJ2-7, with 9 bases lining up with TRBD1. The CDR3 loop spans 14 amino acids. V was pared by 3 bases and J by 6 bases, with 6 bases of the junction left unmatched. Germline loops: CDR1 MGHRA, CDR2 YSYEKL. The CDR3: CASSQDRGGLEQYF. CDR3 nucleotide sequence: TGCGCCAGCAGCCAGGACAGGGGAGGGCTCGAGCAGTACTTC.

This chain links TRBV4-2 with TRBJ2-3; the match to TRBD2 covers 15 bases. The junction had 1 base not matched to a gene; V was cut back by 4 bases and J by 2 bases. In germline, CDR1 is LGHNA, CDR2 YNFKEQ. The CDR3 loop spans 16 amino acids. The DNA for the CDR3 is TGTGCCAGCAGCCGGACTAGCGGGGGGGCCACAGATACGCAGTATTTT. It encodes CASSRTSGGATDTQYF.

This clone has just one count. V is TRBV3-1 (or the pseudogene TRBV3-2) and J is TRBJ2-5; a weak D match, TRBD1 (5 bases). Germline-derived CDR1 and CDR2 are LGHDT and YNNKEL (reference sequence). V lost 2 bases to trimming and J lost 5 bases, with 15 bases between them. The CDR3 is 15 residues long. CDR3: CASSQTQGKYETQYF. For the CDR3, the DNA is TGTGCCAGCAGCCAAACCCAGGGAAAATATGAGACCCAGTACTTC.

The CDR3 nucleotides are TGTGCCAGCAGCCGTAGACTAGCGGGGGCCTACGAGCAGTACTTC. Its translation: CASSRRLAGAYEQYF. V gene TRBV5-8 combines with J gene TRBJ2-7, with 12 bases aligning to TRBD2. The germline gives CDR1 SGHTS, CDR2 YDEGEE. This CDR3 spans 15 amino acids. The trim removed 4 bases at V and 2 bases at J, leaving 4 bases unmatched.

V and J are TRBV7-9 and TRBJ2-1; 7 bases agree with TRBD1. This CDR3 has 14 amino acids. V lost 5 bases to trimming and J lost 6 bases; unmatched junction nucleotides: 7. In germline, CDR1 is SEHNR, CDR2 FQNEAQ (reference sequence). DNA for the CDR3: TGTGCCAGCAGCCGTTGGGACAGACCCAATGAGCAGTTCTTC. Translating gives CASSRWDRPNEQFF.